These T cell receptor beta chains were read from a single sample in a study of shared clonotypes between healthy human individuals. The data were produced by immunoSEQ multiplex PCR, yet TCRdb's version contains in-frame clones alone and is incomplete. The sample holds millions of clones; approximately 94% are singletons and the top ten take under 2%. Sequencing used naive CD8+ T cells from PBMCs. These receptors were obtained from a young man in good health. Some clones in this sample may be carry-over from other donors' samples. Each CDR3 is given with its conserved first and last residue. Clone size is not always given. Where it is, it says once, few, many or a class for expanded clones.

abundance,j_gene,v_gene,CDR3aa
NA,NA,TRBV25-1,CASTGFRTEYEQYF
NA,TRBJ1-1,TRBV5-6,CASTWGGGPPEAFF
NA,TRBJ1-1,TRBV27,CASSQNRGLWSEAFF
once,TRBJ1-2,TRBV29-1,CSVVGQATNYGYTF
NA,TRBJ1-5,TRBV18,CASSPQGRLDQPQHF
NA,TRBJ1-1,TRBV27,CASSLALRGTEAFF
NA,TRBJ2-7,TRBV7-9,CASRGSFYEQYF
once,TRBJ1-2,TRBV9,CASSVGQTSNGYTF
NA,TRBJ1-4,TRBV4-3,CASSQAAHRNEKLFF
NA,TRBJ2-1,TRBV7-6,CASSLDHNEQFF
NA,TRBJ2-1,TRBV19,CASSISQDFYNEQFF
NA,TRBJ2-7,TRBV2,CASEGRGRLSGTPYEQYF
NA,TRBJ2-5,TRBV9,CASSVGRGLGFWETQYF
NA,TRBJ1-3,TRBV6-1,CASSEGVVLSGNTIYF
NA,TRBJ2-7,TRBV27,CASSYGSTYEQYF
NA,TRBJ2-7,TRBV28,CASSFKSYEQYF
NA,TRBJ2-7,TRBV10-2,CASSEGDSSSYEQYF
NA,TRBJ1-1,TRBV6-5,CASSYDGGLTEAFF
NA,TRBJ2-3,TRBV11-2,CASSLTPLPADTQYF
NA,TRBJ1-1,TRBV28,CASSWGGAEAFF
NA,TRBJ2-1,TRBV6-5,CASRPGLAAYNEQFF
NA,TRBJ2-7,TRBV5-4,CASSQIGRGSEQYF
NA,TRBJ1-1,TRBV27,CASSLSRGGTGNTEAFF
NA,TRBJ1-2,TRBV19,CASSIGRGQGVAGYTF
NA,TRBJ1-4,TRBV4-3,CASSQDQVTELSFEKLFF
NA,TRBJ1-5,TRBV6-1,CASSEVGGADNQPQHF
NA,TRBJ2-7,TRBV7-9,CASSFPQGLIYEQYF
once,TRBJ2-1,TRBV7-9,CASSLREAGEILNEQFF
NA,TRBJ1-6,TRBV6-5,CASSSTRNSPLHF
NA,TRBJ2-2,TRBV4-3,CASGDRLGGEGTGELFF
NA,TRBJ1-2,TRBV13,CASSSVDKNYGYTF
NA,TRBJ2-6,TRBV5-4,CASSPEDHVLTF
NA,TRBJ1-1,TRBV7-9,CASSLAPSGAGTEAFF
NA,TRBJ1-5,TRBV2,CASSDRGSYSNQPQHF
NA,TRBJ2-1,TRBV7-2,CASSLSSGGNEQFF
NA,TRBJ2-1,TRBV7-9,CASSFSLEEQFF
once,TRBJ1-4,TRBV15,CATSRGWAGGEKLFF
NA,TRBJ2-4,TRBV27,CASSRIGGGKNIQYF
once,TRBJ2-5,TRBV7-9,CASSSRSTWETQYF
NA,TRBJ2-2,TRBV6-5,CASSYGNMVTGELFF
few,TRBJ2-7,TRBV6-1,CASSGTSGGYEQYF
NA,TRBJ1-2,TRBV4-1,CASSQGVRYGYTF
NA,TRBJ2-1,TRBV30,CAWSGTGGLGEKPYNEQFF
NA,TRBJ2-7,TRBV29-1,CSVDLRGSSYEQYF
NA,TRBJ2-7,TRBV7-3,CASSPERGYEQYF
NA,TRBJ2-7,TRBV10-2,CASRAGAGEQYF
NA,TRBJ2-7,TRBV28,CASSLFSVGETYEQYF
NA,TRBJ1-4,TRBV6-5,CASSYLDRRNEKLFF
NA,TRBJ1-3,TRBV7-9,CASSLAANRGPGNTIYF
once,TRBJ2-7,TRBV13,CASSYNRAYEQYF
NA,TRBJ2-7,TRBV7-7,CASSARQAYEQYF
NA,TRBJ1-1,TRBV30,CAWSPVGVEAFF
NA,TRBJ1-4,TRBV6-5,CASSYSGKLFF
NA,TRBJ2-7,TRBV7-9,CASSLGGRGSEQYF
NA,TRBJ2-7,TRBV7-9,CASSFWAGGTYEQYF